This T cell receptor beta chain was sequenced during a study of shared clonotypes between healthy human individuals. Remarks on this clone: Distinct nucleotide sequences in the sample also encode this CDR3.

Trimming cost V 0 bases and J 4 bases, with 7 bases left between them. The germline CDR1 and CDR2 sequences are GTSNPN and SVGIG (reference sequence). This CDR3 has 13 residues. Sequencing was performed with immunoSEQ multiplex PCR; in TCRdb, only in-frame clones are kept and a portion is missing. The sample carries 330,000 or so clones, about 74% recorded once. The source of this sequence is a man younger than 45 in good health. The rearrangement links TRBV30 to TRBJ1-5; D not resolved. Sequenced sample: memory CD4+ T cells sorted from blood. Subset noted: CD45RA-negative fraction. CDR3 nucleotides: TGTGCCTGGAGTGTACTGGAAAATCAGCCCCAGCATTTT. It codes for CAWSVLENQPQHF.